This TCR beta chain appears in the sequencing data of a study of CD8+ T cells in alopecia areata. Concerning this clone itself: Its matching antigen is unknown.

V gave up 2 bases and J gave up 2 bases, with 11 bases separating them. The CDR3 sequence is 15 residues long. Per the germline V gene, CDR1 is MNHNS and CDR2 is SASEGT. Reverse transcription of extracted RNA yielded cDNA, which provided the sequencing template. The repertoire was sequenced with immunoSEQ multiplex PCR; TCRdb's copy has only in-frame clones and lacks some. The top ten hold just over 35% of the sample, which has 130,000 to 150,000 clones, about three fifths seen once. Sorted populations comprised CD4+ and CD8+ T cells obtained from PBMCs. Whole-study findings and limits: Patients showed less clear TCR sequence sharing than mice, possibly partly because of HLA diversity. In lesional scalp, particularly from alopecia totalis/universalis, clonality was higher than in normal scalp. Sequencing of scalp samples also includes resident alphabeta T cells from normal skin.

Material for sequencing was CD8+ T cells sorted from blood. The chain employs TRBV6-1 and TRBJ2-3, with D unresolved. The receptor's source is a human donor in good health. The CDR3 coding sequence is TGTGCCAGCAGTGAACGCAGAGACAACACAGATACGCAGTATTTT. Translating gives CASSERRDNTDTQYF.